This paragraph reports one TCR beta chain. The data were produced by immunoSEQ multiplex PCR, yet TCRdb's version contains in-frame clones alone and is incomplete. The sample records around 75,000 clones, about 90% being singletons. The entry originates in a study of T cell changes during pregnancy in multiple sclerosis. The CDR3 is 13 amino acids. The trim removed 3 bases at V and 2 bases at J, leaving 1 base unmatched. Per germline, CDR1 SGDLS and CDR2 YYNGEE. The rearrangement links TRBV9 to TRBJ1-2, with 7 bases fitting TRBD1. Material: peripheral blood, obtained in the first trimester of pregnancy. The sequence came from a female donor in good health, enrolled as a control in a pregnancy study. CDR3 in DNA: TGTGCCAGCAGCGAGGGACAGAACTATGGCTACACCTTC. It yields the protein CASSEGQNYGYTF.